This TCR beta chain was recovered during a study of T-cell reconstitution after alpha-beta-depleted transplantation in children. In this sample, this clonotype turned up a few times. Its cognate antigen is unknown. The TCRbeta library was prepared with unique molecular identifiers. TCRdb fed the PCR reads into MiXCR, producing one record per CDR3 protein. Of about 980,000 distinct CDR3 sequences listed, 25% to 30% are singletons. Study results and caveats: Reportedly, roughly two months post-transplant, alpha-beta T cells arose from several hundred expanded graft clones. At the one-year point after transplant, T-cell counts and TCRbeta diversity were found to come mostly from T cells that had been newly produced.

The input for sequencing was PBMCs, mostly from graft donor cells, taken 360 days after TCRalphabeta/CD19-depleted stem cell transplant. This receptor was taken from a boy in the first two years of life who had a stem cell transplant for SCID, so the T cells may come from the graft donor.

CDR3 residues: CSDEVNMNTEAFF. The CDR3 bases are TGCAGCGACGAGGTCAACATGAACACTGAAGCTTTCTTT. The chain links TRBV29-1 to TRBJ1-1; no firm D call. The CDR3 sequence is 13 residues long. Deletions cut 7 bases from V and 0 bases from J, with 12 bases between. Germline loops: CDR1 SQVTM, CDR2 ANQGSEA.